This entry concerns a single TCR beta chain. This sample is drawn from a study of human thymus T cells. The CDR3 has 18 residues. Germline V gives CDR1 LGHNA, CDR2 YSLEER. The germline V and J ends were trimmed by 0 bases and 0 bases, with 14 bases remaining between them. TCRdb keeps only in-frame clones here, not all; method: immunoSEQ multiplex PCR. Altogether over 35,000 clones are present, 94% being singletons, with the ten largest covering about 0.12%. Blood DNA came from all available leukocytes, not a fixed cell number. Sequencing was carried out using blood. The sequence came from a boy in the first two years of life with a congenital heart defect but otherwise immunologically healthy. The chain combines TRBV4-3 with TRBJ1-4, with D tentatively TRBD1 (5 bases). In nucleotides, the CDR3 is TGCGCCAGCAGCCAAGATATTAGGAGGGGAACAACTAATGAAAAACTGTTTTTT. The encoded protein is CASSQDIRRGTTNEKLFF.